This TCR beta chain was retrieved from a study of T-cell reconstitution after alpha-beta-depleted transplantation in children. Study-level points and caveats: Roughly two months post-transplant, alpha-beta T cells reportedly originated from several hundred graft clones that had expanded. At the one-year point after transplant, T-cell counts and TCRbeta diversity were found to come mostly from T cells that had been newly produced.

Unique molecular identifiers were used in preparing the TCRbeta library. TCRdb recomputed calls from the PCR reads with MiXCR, one row per CDR3 protein. The data show under 850,000 distinct CDR3 sequences, around 12% seen once. With 1 base clipped from V and 8 bases from J, the junction kept 7 bases outside the gene matches. CDR1 and CDR2 from the germline V gene are MGHRA and YSYEKL. The CDR3 spans 15 residues. This clonotype has only a few counts. The antigen remains unidentified. The clonotype was recovered from a girl aged 2-10 years with congenital amegakaryocytic thrombocytopenia, due to receive a stem cell transplant. The specimen comprised PBMCs, sampled before TCRalphabeta/CD19-depleted stem cell transplant. The chain links TRBV4-1 to TRBJ1-3; 8 bases map to TRBD1. The CDR3 DNA follows: TGCGCCAGCAGCCAAGTTAGGACAGGGTCGGACACCATATATTTT. Encoded protein: CASSQVRTGSDTIYF.